This T cell receptor (beta chain) came from a study of memory CD4+ T cells and cytomegalovirus serostatus. From germline, CDR1 is LGHNT and CDR2 FRNRAP. The CDR3 spans 15 residues. The V and J ends lost 6 bases and 3 bases respectively, with 17 bases between them. Single viable CD3+CD4+CD8-CD45RO+ cells were sorted as the memory CD4+ T cells. Assay used: immunoSEQ multiplex PCR; TCRdb lists only in-frame clones, some missing. The sample comprises about 26,000 clones, more than 70% of which are singletons, and more than 0.55% rests with the top ten. The chain recombines TRBV12-5 with TRBJ1-2, with D possibly matching TRBD1 (5 bases). The TCR was taken from an adult in good health and CMV-seronegative. Material: memory CD4+ T cells from blood. The DNA for the CDR3 is TGTGCTAGTGGACCTTCCCGGGACTCATACTATGGCTACACCTTC. Protein sequence: CASGPSRDSYYGYTF.